Presented here are 12 T cell receptor beta chains from one specimen sequenced in a study of T cells and copy number aberrations in small-cell lung cancer (dated by TCRdb to about 2021). Library method: the immunoSEQ multiplex PCR assay. TCRdb provides this immuneACCESS table in a form limited to in-frame rearrangements. Some clones are lacking; in checked studies, under half of them reflect an unresolved V gene, and why the rest are absent is not known. The sample has about 2,400 clones on record, 82% of them singletons. The top ten clonotypes cover about 5.3% of the sample. Sample: normal tissue next to the tumor. The receptors were gathered from a woman between 45 and 65 years old with small cell lung cancer.

The chain is built from TRBV5-4 and TRBJ1-3, with TRBD1 matching 7 bases. Looked up from germline, CDR1 is SGHNT and CDR2 is YYREEE (reference sequence). Germline trimming cut 3 bases from V and 3 bases from J; bases unmatched to any gene: 3. This CDR3 spans 14 amino acids. The DNA for the CDR3 is TGTGCCAGCAGCTGGGACAGAGATGGAAACACCATATATTTT. It translates to CASSWDRDGNTIYF.

The rearrangement joins TRBV11-2 to TRBJ2-1, with D possibly called TRBD1 or TRBD2 (6 bases each). The CDR3 is made up of 13 amino acids. Germline CDR1 reads SGHAT; CDR2 reads FQNNGV. V lost 4 bases to trimming and J lost 7 bases, with 11 bases between them. CDR3 nucleotide sequence: TGTGCCAGCAGCTATGGGGGGCGGAATGAGCAGTTCTTC. Its translation is CASSYGGRNEQFF.

The rearrangement joins TRBV4-1 to TRBJ2-5; D gene unclear. Judging by the DNA end, TRBJ2-7 fits better; the J call may be wrong. This CDR3 is 15 amino acids long. The germline V gene encodes CDR1 MGHRA and CDR2 YSYEKL. DNA of the CDR3: TGCGCCAGCAGCCAACCCTGGGTAGGTCTCGACGAGCAGTACTTC. Translation gives CASSQPWVGLDEQYF.

This rearrangement joins TRBV9 to TRBJ1-5, with a possible D match to TRBD1 (5 bases). Germline V gene sequence: CDR1 SGDLS, CDR2 YYNGEE. The CDR3 extends over 13 amino acids. V was shortened by 5 bases and J by 5 bases, with 11 bases between the two germline ends. As DNA, the CDR3 is TGTGCCAGCAGTCCCGGGGACGATCAGCCCCAGCATTTT. This sequence encodes CASSPGDDQPQHF.

This chain connects TRBV19 to TRBJ1-3, with 10 bases matching TRBD1. The CDR3 spans 16 residues. Per germline, CDR1 LNHDA and CDR2 SQIVND (reference sequence). V was clipped by 4 bases and J by 3 bases; unmatched bases: 6. CDR3 nucleotide sequence: TGTGCCAGTAGTACAAGACAGGGGGCGCGTGGAAACACCATATATTTT. Translated, it gives CASSTRQGARGNTIYF.

The chain is built from TRBV18 and TRBJ2-1; 12 nucleotides align to TRBD1. V lost 4 bases, J lost 4 bases, and 11 bases stayed unmatched. The CDR3 covers 18 residues. Germline V gene data show CDR1 as KGHSH and CDR2 as LQKENI. CDR3 sequence (DNA): TGTGCCAGCTCACGATCGGGACAGGGGGCGAGGTATTACAATGAGCAGTTCTTC. This gives the protein CASSRSGQGARYYNEQFF. Combining the CDR3 with reference TRBV18 and TRBJ2-1 gives the whole variable domain NAGVMQNPRHLVRRRGQEARLRCSPMKGHSHVYWYRQLPEEGLKFMVYLQKENIIDESGMPKERFSAEFPKEGPSILRIQQVVRGDSAAYFCASSRSGQGARYYNEQFFGPGTRLTVL.

This chain links TRBV5-1 with TRBJ2-1; no clear D. The CDR3 sequence is 15 residues long. Germline V gene lookup returns CDR1 SGHRS and CDR2 YFSETQ. Deletions cut 4 bases from V and 3 bases from J, with 14 bases between. The CDR3 region has the DNA TGCGCCAGCAGCGAGGACGGAACAAGCTACAATGAGCAGTTCTTC. Translating gives CASSEDGTSYNEQFF.

This chain joins TRBV15 and TRBJ2-6, with D tentatively TRBD1 or TRBD2 (6 bases each). Germline CDR1 reads LNHNV; CDR2 reads YYDKDF (reference sequence). This CDR3 region has 17 residues. Trimming left V 0 bases short and J 2 bases short, with 11 bases between. The CDR3 region is CATSRDGGGTGANVLTF. The DNA of the CDR3 is TGTGCCACCAGCAGAGATGGAGGGGGAACTGGGGCCAACGTCCTGACTTTC.

The chain has TRBV7-9 and TRBJ2-7; D call uncertain. Trimming shortened V by 2 bases and J by 5 bases, and 13 bases separated the two germline ends. The CDR3 length is 14 residues. CDR1 SEHNR and CDR2 FQNEAQ come from the germline V gene (reference sequence). The CDR3 region has the DNA TGTGCCAGCAGCTTAACTCAGAGCCTAAACGAGCAGTACTTC. The encoded protein is CASSLTQSLNEQYF.

This clone has a single count. The V call is TRBV19, the J call TRBJ2-5, with TRBD1 matching over 10 bases. The CDR3 runs to 14 residues. J gave up 4 bases and V 4 bases, and 3 bases lay outside the gene matches. CDR1 and CDR2 (germline): LNHDA, SQIVND (reference sequence). In DNA form, the CDR3 reads TGTGCCAGTAGTAGGGGACAGGGGCTAGAGACCCAGTACTTC. The encoded protein is CASSRGQGLETQYF.

This chain joins TRBV7-9 and TRBJ1-6, with unresolved D. Trimming removed 1 base at V and 6 bases at J, with 7 bases between. Per the germline V gene, CDR1 is SEHNR and CDR2 is FQNEAQ (reference sequence). CDR3 length equals 14 residues. The CDR3 coding sequence is TGTGCCAGCAGCTTAGGGCAGATTAATTCACCCCTCCACTTT. This gives the protein CASSLGQINSPLHF.

The chain combines TRBV4-2 with TRBJ1-6, with 7 bases matching TRBD1. Per germline, CDR1 LGHNA and CDR2 YNFKEQ. With V trimmed by 4 bases and J by 9 bases, 9 bases remained unmatched. The CDR3 spans 15 residues. The CDR3 protein is CASSPIDRDGSPLHF. The CDR3 DNA reads as TGTGCCAGCAGCCCCATCGACAGGGACGGTTCACCCCTCCACTTT.